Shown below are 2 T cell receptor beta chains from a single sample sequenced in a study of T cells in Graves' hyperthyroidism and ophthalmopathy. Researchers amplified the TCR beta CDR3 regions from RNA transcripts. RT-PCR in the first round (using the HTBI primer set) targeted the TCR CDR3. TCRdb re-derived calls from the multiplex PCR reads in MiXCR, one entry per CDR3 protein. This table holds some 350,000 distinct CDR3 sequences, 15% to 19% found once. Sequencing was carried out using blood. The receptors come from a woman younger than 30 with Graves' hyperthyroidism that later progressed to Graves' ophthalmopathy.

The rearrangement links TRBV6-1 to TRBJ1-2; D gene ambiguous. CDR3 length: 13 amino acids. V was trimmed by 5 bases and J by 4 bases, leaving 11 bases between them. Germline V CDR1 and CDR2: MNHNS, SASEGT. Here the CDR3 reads CASSPTHRYGYTF. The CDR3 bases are TGTGCCAGCAGTCCTACACACCGCTATGGCTACACCTTC.

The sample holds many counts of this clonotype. The CDR3 nucleotides read TGTGCCAGCTCACCACCTGCCCTCAGGGGAACCGGGGAGCTGTTTTTT. This codes for CASSPPALRGTGELFF. The chain links TRBV18 to TRBJ2-2; a weak D match, TRBD1 (6 bases). Germline CDR1 reads KGHSH; CDR2 reads LQKENI. The CDR3 covers 16 residues. V lost 0 bases to trimming and J lost 5 bases, with 13 bases between them.